This T cell receptor beta chain was sequenced in a study of T cells in Graves' hyperthyroidism and ophthalmopathy. Background on the study: Peripheral blood was drawn at first diagnosis, prior to all treatment. Study-wide points: Within blood appeared most thyroid clonotypes that had expanded above 0.001.

The table lists this clonotype with a few counts. Its antigen remains unknown. This CDR3 is 14 amino acids long. Trimming stripped 6 bases from V and 4 bases from J, with 15 bases between. Per the germline V gene, CDR1 is MNHNS and CDR2 is SASEGT. RNA transcripts yielded amplified TCR beta CDR3 regions. TCR CDR3 regions were first amplified by RT-PCR with HTBI primers. TCRdb independently ran MiXCR on the multiplex PCR reads; one entry per CDR3 protein. The sample lists 380,000 or so distinct CDR3 sequences, about 20% occurring once. Input material: blood. This clonotype was sampled from a woman younger than 35 with Graves' hyperthyroidism. V and J are TRBV6-1 and TRBJ1-2; possibly TRBD1 for D (5 bases). CDR3: CASSLSAGVYGYTF. The CDR3 bases are TGTGCCAGCAGCCTCTCAGCGGGGGTCTATGGCTACACCTTC.